The clone carrying this TCR beta chain was detected many times. What it binds is unknown. The data stem from a study of T cells in Graves' hyperthyroidism and ophthalmopathy. Whole-study results and caveats: Also found in blood were most expanded thyroid clonotypes above 0.001.

The diagnoses drew upon clinical symptoms, serum thyroxine and TRAb, thyroid ultrasound and orbital computed tomography. TCR beta CDR3 regions were amplified from RNA transcripts. Carried out on the TCR CDR3, a first-round RT-PCR used the HTBI primer set. MiXCR, applied by TCRdb to the multiplex PCR reads, yields one record per CDR3 protein. This sample has fewer than 350,000 distinct CDR3 sequences, with around 15% found just once. Sequenced material: blood. The sequence was collected from a woman aged 45-60 years with Graves' hyperthyroidism that later progressed to Graves' ophthalmopathy.

DNA for the CDR3: TGTGCCAGCAGCTTTATCGGTGACGAGCAGTACTTC. Its translation is CASSFIGDEQYF. The chain couples TRBV7-9 to TRBJ2-7; D remains ambiguous. This CDR3 has 12 amino acids. V lost 3 bases and J lost 5, with 8 bases in between. Germline values: CDR1 SEHNR, CDR2 FQNEAQ (reference sequence).